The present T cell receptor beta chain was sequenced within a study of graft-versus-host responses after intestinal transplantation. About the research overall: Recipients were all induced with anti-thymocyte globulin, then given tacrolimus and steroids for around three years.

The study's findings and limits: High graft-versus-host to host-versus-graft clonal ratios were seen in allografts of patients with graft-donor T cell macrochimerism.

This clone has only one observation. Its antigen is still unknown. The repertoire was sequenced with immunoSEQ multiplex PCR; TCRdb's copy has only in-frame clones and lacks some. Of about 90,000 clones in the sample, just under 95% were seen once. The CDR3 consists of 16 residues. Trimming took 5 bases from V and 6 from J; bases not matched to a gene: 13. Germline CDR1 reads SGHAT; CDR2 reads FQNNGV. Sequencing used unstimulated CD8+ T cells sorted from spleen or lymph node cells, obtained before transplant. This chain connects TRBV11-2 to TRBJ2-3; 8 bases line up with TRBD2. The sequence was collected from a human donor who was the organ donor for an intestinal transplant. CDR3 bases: TGTGCCAGCAGCATTGTACCGGGGGGGCTGATTGATACGCAGTATTTT. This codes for CASSIVPGGLIDTQYF. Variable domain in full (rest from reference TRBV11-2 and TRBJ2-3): EAGVAQSPRYKIIEKRQSVAFWCNPISGHATLYWYQQILGQGPKLLIQFQNNGVVDDSQLPKDRFSAERLKGVDSTLKIQPAKLEDSAVYLCASSIVPGGLIDTQYFGPGTRLTVL.